A single sample gave rise to the 18 T cell receptor beta chains below, sequenced in a study of blood T cell repertoires in COVID-19. Repertoires were generated with immunoSEQ multiplex PCR, while TCRdb's copy carries only in-frame clones and drops some. Of under 150,000 clones listed, 80% to 90% are singletons. The specimen was peripheral blood. The receptors were sampled from a man older than 75 with active or convalescent COVID-19.

This clone showed up just a few times. The chain uses TRBV29-1 and TRBJ1-2, with D hard to call. The CDR3 runs 11 residues. Trimming removed 7 bases from V and 5 bases from J, with 11 bases in between. CDR1 is SQVTM, CDR2 ANQGSEA, per germline. The CDR3 nucleotides read TGCAGCGGAGGGAGCGAATATGGCTACACCTTC. It yields the protein CSGGSEYGYTF.

This chain uses TRBV5-1 with TRBJ2-2; TRBD2 might be the D (6 bases). This CDR3 has 15 amino acids. Germline V CDR1 and CDR2: SGHRS, YFSETQ. V lost 2 bases and J lost 1, with 9 bases in between. This CDR3 is CASSFSSVNTGELFF. The CDR3 DNA reads TGCGCCAGCAGCTTCTCTAGCGTGAACACCGGGGAGCTGTTTTTT.

The sample holds one count of this clone. This chain connects TRBV4-1 to TRBJ2-3; 8 nucleotides align to TRBD2. Per the germline V gene, CDR1 is MGHRA and CDR2 is YSYEKL. The length of the CDR3 is 16 residues. V dropped 2 bases and J dropped 0; count of bases not matched to a gene: 4. CDR3 sequence reads: CASSQSAGGSTDTQYF. The CDR3 nucleotides are TGCGCCAGCAGCCAATCCGCGGGGGGCAGCACAGATACGCAGTATTTT.

This clone was picked up a small number of times. The chain has TRBV9 and TRBJ1-2; no clear D gene. V lost 0 bases to trimming and J lost 4 bases, with 13 bases between them. Germline assignment: CDR1 SGDLS and CDR2 YYNGEE. The CDR3 runs to 15 residues. CDR3 nucleotides: TGTGCCAGCAGCGTAGTTGACACAGAGATCTATGGCTACACCTTC. Protein product: CASSVVDTEIYGYTF.

The chain uses TRBV12-3 or TRBV12-4 and TRBJ2-4; D is uncertain. With 4 bases removed from V and 7 bases from J, the gap between germline ends came to 11 bases. The CDR3 consists of 13 residues. The chain's CDR3 is CASSSSKMNIQYF. In nucleotides, the CDR3 is TGTGCCAGCAGTTCTTCTAAGATGAACATTCAGTACTTC.

The chain is built from TRBV5-6 and TRBJ2-3; D remains unclear. The CDR3 contains 16 residues. V was trimmed by 4 bases and J by 0 bases, leaving 15 bases between them. Germline V lookup: CDR1 SGHDT, CDR2 YYEEEE. The CDR3 loop is CASSPSLELSTDTQYF. CDR3 sequence (DNA): TGTGCCAGCAGCCCATCTCTGGAGCTTAGCACAGATACGCAGTATTTT.

Notes on this clone: The same CDR3 can be traced to other DNA sequences in this sample. CDR3 sequence reads: CASSQDGLAGSYEQYF. CDR3 coding DNA: TGTGCCAGCAGCCAAGATGGGCTAGCGGGGAGCTACGAGCAGTACTTC. The V and J genes are TRBV3-1 (or the pseudogene TRBV3-2) and TRBJ2-7, with 9 bases aligning to TRBD2. The CDR3 totals 16 residues. Trimming removed 0 bases from V and 3 bases from J; junction bases left unmatched: 6. Germline-derived CDR1 and CDR2 are LGHDT and YNNKEL (reference sequence).

This clone appeared once. J is TRBJ1-2 and V is TRBV4-3; TRBD1 is a possible D gene (5 bases). Germline assignment: CDR1 LGHNA and CDR2 YSLEER. V lost 1 base and J 0 bases, leaving 9 bases between the germline ends. This CDR3 has 15 amino acids. CDR3 protein: CASSQAGLANYGYTF. In nucleotides, the CDR3 is TGCGCCAGCAGCCAAGCGGGACTGGCTAACTATGGCTACACCTTC.

V is TRBV7-2 and J is TRBJ1-1; TRBD1 is a possible D gene (6 bases). The CDR3 length is 13 residues. Germline CDR1 is SGHTA and CDR2 is FQGNSA. Trimming removed 4 bases from V and 4 bases from J, with 10 bases in between. CDR3 nucleotides: TGTGCCAGCAGCTCCGACAGGTCCACTGAAGCTTTCTTT. As protein: CASSSDRSTEAFF.

The chain links TRBV5-1 to TRBJ2-5; 8 positions match TRBD2. Germline values: CDR1 SGHRS, CDR2 YFSETQ. The CDR3 length is 14 residues. Unmatched junction bases numbered 9, after V lost 4 bases and J lost 7 bases. CDR3 coding DNA: TGCGCCAGCAGCGGGGGACTAGGGGACGGGACCCAGTACTTC. This gives the protein CASSGGLGDGTQYF.

This clone was counted a single time. The chain couples TRBV6-5 to TRBJ1-1, with 8 bases matching TRBD1. Germline V lookup: CDR1 MNHEY, CDR2 SVGAGI. The CDR3 extends over 16 amino acids. The J segment lost 5 bases and the V segment lost 0 bases, leaving 8 bases of the junction unmatched. The CDR3 nucleotides read TGTGCCAGCAGTTACTCGCAGGGGGCGCTTGGGACTGAAGCTTTCTTT. This sequence encodes CASSYSQGALGTEAFF.

The chain uses TRBV7-2 and TRBJ1-6; D is unresolved. The V end was cut by 2 bases, the J end by 10 bases, with 12 bases between. Germline V gene lookup returns CDR1 SGHTA and CDR2 FQGNSA. The CDR3 spans 14 residues. This chain's CDR3 is CASSLNMARSPLHF. The CDR3 DNA reads as TGTGCCAGCAGCTTAAATATGGCGCGGTCACCCCTCCACTTT.

V usage is TRBV20-1 and J usage is TRBJ1-2, with D hard to call. CDR1 and CDR2 from the germline V gene are DFQATT and SNEGSKA (reference sequence). Trimming removed 5 bases at V and 3 bases at J, with 7 bases between. The CDR3 runs to 11 residues. The CDR3 is CSAEADYGYTF. The CDR3 bases are TGCAGTGCTGAGGCAGACTATGGCTACACCTTC.

This clone was detected once. The V call is TRBV7-2, the J call TRBJ1-6; 10 bases are a match to TRBD1. CDR3 size: 16 residues. CDR1 is SGHTA, CDR2 FQGNSA, per germline. Unmatched junction bases numbered 7, after V lost 7 bases and J lost 4 bases. The CDR3 loop is CASTIPGQGYNSPLHF. The CDR3 DNA reads TGTGCCAGCACCATTCCGGGACAGGGGTATAATTCACCCCTCCACTTT.

This chain uses TRBV20-1 with TRBJ2-7; a weak D match, TRBD2 (6 bases). V was shortened by 3 bases and J by 1 base, with 13 bases between the two germline ends. The CDR3 has 14 residues. Germline-derived CDR1 and CDR2 are DFQATT and SNEGSKA (reference sequence). DNA for the CDR3: TGCAGTGCTAGTTGGGGGGTGCTGTCCTACGAGCAGTACTTC. As protein: CSASWGVLSYEQYF.

The sample holds a few counts of this clone. This chain connects TRBV12-3 or TRBV12-4 to TRBJ1-2; 7 nucleotides align to TRBD1. This CDR3 has 12 amino acids. With V trimmed by 6 bases and J by 4 bases, 2 bases remained unmatched. The CDR3 loop reads CASRGQSYGYTF. CDR3 DNA: TGTGCCAGCAGGGGACAGAGCTATGGCTACACCTTC.

CDR3 protein: CATSDSGTGEQPQHF. CDR3 sequence (DNA): TGTGCCACCAGTGATTCCGGGACAGGGGAGCAGCCCCAGCATTTT. This sequence joins TRBV24-1 and TRBJ1-5; 10 bases are shared with TRBD1. Per germline, CDR1 KGHDR and CDR2 SFDVKD. This CDR3 has 15 residues. The V and J ends lost 2 bases and 7 bases, in that order; junction bases with no gene match: 4.

This chain joins TRBV19 and TRBJ2-3; TRBD2 matches at 9 bases. The CDR3 is 16 amino acids. Per the germline V gene, CDR1 is LNHDA and CDR2 is SQIVND (reference sequence). With 5 bases clipped from V and 2 bases from J, the junction kept 8 bases outside the gene matches. CDR3 coding DNA: TGTGCCAGTAGTCGTCTAGCGGGGTCACCCACAGATACGCAGTATTTT. It encodes CASSRLAGSPTDTQYF.